A single sample gave rise to the 21 T cell receptor beta chains below, sequenced in a study of cytomegalovirus exposure and HLA in healthy donors. A multiplex PCR was run with 60 Vbeta primers and 13 Jbeta primers. The table came from immunoSEQ multiplex PCR; TCRdb's copy has only in-frame clones and leaves some out. The sample shows approximately 160,000 clones, 80% of them seen only once. Material for sequencing was PBMCs. Receptor source: a man between 25 and 39 years old in good health and CMV-seropositive.

This clone has a handful of counts. The chain couples TRBV11-2 to TRBJ2-2; tentative D call: TRBD1 (8 bases). The CDR3 covers 13 residues. The germline V and J ends were trimmed by 11 bases and 6 bases, with 16 bases remaining between them. Germline assignment: CDR1 SGHAT and CDR2 FQNNGV. The CDR3 region has the DNA TGTGCCGGACAGGGACTAAGGCCCGGGGAGCTGTTTTTT. It translates to CAGQGLRPGELFF.

The rearrangement joins TRBV19 to TRBJ1-1; maybe TRBD1 (6 bases). This CDR3 has 17 residues. The germline V gene encodes CDR1 LNHDA and CDR2 SQIVND (reference sequence). Deletions cut 3 bases from V and 4 bases from J, with 21 bases between. CDR3 DNA: TGTGCCAGTAGTATGGGGGGGGCGCAGTTTTTGGGCACTGAAGCTTTCTTT. Amino acids: CASSMGGAQFLGTEAFF.

This clone was observed a few times. In DNA, the CDR3 is TGTGCCAGCAGTTACTCGGGCGGGGGGAATCAAGAGACCCAGTACTTC. Its protein is CASSYSGGGNQETQYF. The chain couples TRBV6-6 to TRBJ2-5; 8 nucleotides match TRBD2. Germline values: CDR1 MNHNY, CDR2 SVGAGI (reference sequence). This CDR3 region has 16 residues. Unmatched junction bases numbered 5, after V lost 0 bases and J lost 2 bases.

As for this clone: At one end, the junction sequence differs from germline, possibly due to a read error. The rearrangement uses TRBV7-9 and TRBJ1-1; D may be TRBD1 (6 bases). This CDR3 is 15 amino acids long. Per the germline V gene, CDR1 is SEHNR and CDR2 is FQNEAQ (reference sequence). The CDR3 DNA is TGTTCCAGCAGACCTTTGACAGGCCGTAACACTGAAGCTTTCTTT. Translated, it gives CSSRPLTGRNTEAFF.

This chain uses TRBV19 with TRBJ2-2; no clear D gene. CDR1 is LNHDA and CDR2 is SQIVND in the germline V gene (reference sequence). With 6 bases removed from V and 6 bases from J, the gap between germline ends came to 8 bases. CDR3 length: 12 residues. DNA of the CDR3: TGTGCCAGTAGGAGGCTGGCCGGGGAGCTGTTTTTT. Amino acids: CASRRLAGELFF.

The chain combines TRBV7-6 with TRBJ1-3; D unclear. V was clipped by 0 bases and J by 4 bases, with 7 bases between them. The CDR3 contains 14 residues. Germline V gene data show CDR1 as SGHVS and CDR2 as FNYEAQ. CDR3: CASSLAEMGNTIYF. CDR3 coding DNA: TGTGCCAGCAGCTTAGCGGAGATGGGAAACACCATATATTTT. Full variable domain (missing parts from reference TRBV7-6 and TRBJ1-3): GAGVSQSPRYKVTKRGQDVALRCDPISGHVSLYWYRQALGQGPEFLTYFNYEAQQDKSGLPNDRFSAERPEGSISTLTIQRTEQRDSAMYRCASSLAEMGNTIYFGEGSWLTVV.

The rearrangement joins TRBV4-2 to TRBJ1-1, with 8 bases that match TRBD1. V gave up 3 bases and J gave up 0 bases; unmatched junction bases: 6. The CDR3 is 16 residues long. Germline V lookup: CDR1 LGHNA, CDR2 YNFKEQ. In nucleotides, the CDR3 is TGTGCCAGCAGCCAGGCCGGACAGGGTATGAACACTGAAGCTTTCTTT. It translates to CASSQAGQGMNTEAFF.

The chain is built from TRBV7-2 and TRBJ1-6; D is unresolved. Trimming took 2 bases from V and 10 from J, leaving 9 bases between them. This CDR3 has 13 residues. CDR1 and CDR2 from the germline V gene are SGHTA and FQGNSA. The CDR3 sequence: CASSLLTLSPLHF. The CDR3, as DNA: TGTGCCAGCAGCTTACTGACATTATCACCCCTCCACTTT. Full variable domain (outside the CDR3, taken from reference TRBV7-2 and TRBJ1-6): GAGVSQSPSNKVTEKGKDVELRCDPISGHTALYWYRQSLGQGLEFLIYFQGNSAPDKSGLPSDRFSAERTGGSVSTLTIQRTQQEDSAVYLCASSLLTLSPLHFGNGTRLTVT.

The J gene is TRBJ1-2, the V gene TRBV7-9; D call uncertain. This CDR3 is 15 amino acids long. Trimming shortened V by 6 bases and J by 5 bases, and 19 bases separated the two germline ends. Germline assignment: CDR1 SEHNR and CDR2 FQNEAQ (reference sequence). The CDR3 DNA sequence: TGTGCCAGCAGATCCCAGGTTCGGGGATGGTATGGCTACACCTTC. Protein sequence: CASRSQVRGWYGYTF.

This rearrangement joins TRBV30 to TRBJ1-3; tentatively, D is TRBD1 (5 bases). The ends were cut back, 4 bases at V and 8 bases at J, with 6 bases in the middle. The CDR3 is 10 amino acids. CDR1 is GTSNPN and CDR2 is SVGIG in the germline V gene (reference sequence). The CDR3 coding sequence is TGTGCCTGGATGACAGACACCATATATTTT. Protein: CAWMTDTIYF.

The chain joins TRBV5-5 to TRBJ2-2; unclear D gene. Germline CDR1 reads SGHKS; CDR2 reads YYEKEE (reference sequence). This CDR3 spans 15 amino acids. Trimming cost V 2 bases and J 2 bases, with 10 bases left between them. CDR3 sequence (DNA): TGTGCCAGCAGCTTCAGAGGATATAACACCGGGGAGCTGTTTTTT. It yields the protein CASSFRGYNTGELFF.

This clone has just a few counts. The rearrangement uses TRBV6-1 and TRBJ1-4; TRBD1 agrees at 8 bases. Germline CDR1 MNHNS, CDR2 SASEGT. The CDR3 consists of 15 residues. Germline trimming cut 2 bases from V and 8 bases from J; bases unmatched to any gene: 7. The CDR3 sequence: CASSEMTGAGEKLFF. Written as DNA, the CDR3 is TGTGCCAGCAGTGAAATGACAGGGGCAGGGGAAAAACTGTTTTTT.

This clone was detected only a few times. Distinct nucleotide sequences in the sample also encode this CDR3. The V call is TRBV5-1, the J call TRBJ1-1; tentatively, D is TRBD1 (6 bases). The V end lost 2 bases, the J end lost 2 bases, and 7 bases lay between the germline ends. The germline V gene encodes CDR1 SGHRS and CDR2 YFSETQ. The CDR3 is 13 residues long. This CDR3 reads CASSLGGNTEAFF. In DNA form, the CDR3 reads TGCGCCAGCAGCTTAGGGGGAAACACTGAAGCTTTCTTT.

The chain links TRBV27 to TRBJ2-3, with 10 positions matching TRBD2. J gave up 3 bases and V 1 base, and 10 bases lay outside the gene matches. This CDR3 region has 18 residues. Germline lookup yields CDR1 MNHEY and CDR2 SMNVEV (reference sequence). CDR3 sequence (DNA): TGTGCCAGCAGTTTATACCCAGCGGGAGGGCCTAGTACAGATACGCAGTATTTT. It codes for CASSLYPAGGPSTDTQYF.

The V gene is TRBV7-9, the J gene TRBJ1-1; D remains ambiguous. The germline V gene has CDR1 SEHNR and CDR2 FQNEAQ (reference sequence). The CDR3 spans 13 residues. The V and J ends lost 6 bases and 1 base respectively, with 9 bases between them. The CDR3 region has the DNA TGTGCCAGCAGAATCGGAGAGAACACTGAAGCTTTCTTT. This encodes CASRIGENTEAFF.

This clone was picked up one time. The V gene is TRBV15, the J gene TRBJ2-7, with a possible D match to TRBD2 (5 bases). CDR1 is LNHNV, CDR2 YYDKDF, per germline (reference sequence). Trimming removed 3 bases from V and 2 bases from J, with 11 bases in between. CDR3 length: 14 amino acids. CDR3 amino acids: CATSSVGGPYEQYF. CDR3 sequence (DNA): TGTGCCACCAGCAGTGTCGGAGGCCCCTACGAGCAGTACTTC.

The chain uses TRBV10-3 and TRBJ2-1; 10 bases match TRBD1. CDR1 and CDR2 from the germline V gene are ENHRY and SYGVKD. With 9 bases clipped from V and 4 bases from J, the junction kept 6 bases outside the gene matches. The CDR3 extends over 14 amino acids. CDR3 nucleotide sequence: TGTGCCATGACCATGGACAGGGGGTACAATGAGCAGTTCTTC. This sequence encodes CAMTMDRGYNEQFF.

A few counts support this clone. The chain is built from TRBV5-1 and TRBJ1-2; 7 bases line up with TRBD1. V lost 1 base to trimming and J lost 8 bases; unmatched junction nucleotides: 5. The CDR3 covers 13 residues. The V gene's germline CDR1 is SGHRS and CDR2 YFSETQ. CDR3 sequence (DNA): TGCGCCAGCAGCTTGTCGACAGGGAAGGGCTACACCTTC. Amino acids: CASSLSTGKGYTF.

The chain joins TRBV6-1 to TRBJ1-3; D is ambiguous. The V gene's germline CDR1 is MNHNS and CDR2 SASEGT. The CDR3 contains 15 residues. Trimming left V 5 bases short and J 9 bases short, with 20 bases between. The CDR3 nucleotides read TGTGCCAGCAGTCCGGCGTGGGAGCGCGAAGGCACCATATATTTT. Amino acids: CASSPAWEREGTIYF.

The chain carries TRBV5-4 and TRBJ2-1, with a tentative D call TRBD2 (6 bases). CDR3 length equals 17 residues. Looked up from germline, CDR1 is SGHNT and CDR2 is YYREEE (reference sequence). Trimming removed 0 bases from V and 0 bases from J, with 13 bases in between. The CDR3 here is CASSLGGLGASYNEQFF. In DNA, the CDR3 is TGTGCCAGCAGCTTGGGGGGACTCGGAGCCTCCTACAATGAGCAGTTCTTC.

This rearrangement joins TRBV11-2 to TRBJ2-3; D is possibly TRBD2 (5 bases). Trimming removed 0 bases from V and 7 bases from J, with 8 bases in between. Germline CDR1 and CDR2: SGHAT and FQNNGV. The CDR3 is 13 residues long. This CDR3 reads CASSLDRGNTQYF. DNA of the CDR3: TGTGCCAGCAGCTTAGACAGAGGGAATACGCAGTATTTT.